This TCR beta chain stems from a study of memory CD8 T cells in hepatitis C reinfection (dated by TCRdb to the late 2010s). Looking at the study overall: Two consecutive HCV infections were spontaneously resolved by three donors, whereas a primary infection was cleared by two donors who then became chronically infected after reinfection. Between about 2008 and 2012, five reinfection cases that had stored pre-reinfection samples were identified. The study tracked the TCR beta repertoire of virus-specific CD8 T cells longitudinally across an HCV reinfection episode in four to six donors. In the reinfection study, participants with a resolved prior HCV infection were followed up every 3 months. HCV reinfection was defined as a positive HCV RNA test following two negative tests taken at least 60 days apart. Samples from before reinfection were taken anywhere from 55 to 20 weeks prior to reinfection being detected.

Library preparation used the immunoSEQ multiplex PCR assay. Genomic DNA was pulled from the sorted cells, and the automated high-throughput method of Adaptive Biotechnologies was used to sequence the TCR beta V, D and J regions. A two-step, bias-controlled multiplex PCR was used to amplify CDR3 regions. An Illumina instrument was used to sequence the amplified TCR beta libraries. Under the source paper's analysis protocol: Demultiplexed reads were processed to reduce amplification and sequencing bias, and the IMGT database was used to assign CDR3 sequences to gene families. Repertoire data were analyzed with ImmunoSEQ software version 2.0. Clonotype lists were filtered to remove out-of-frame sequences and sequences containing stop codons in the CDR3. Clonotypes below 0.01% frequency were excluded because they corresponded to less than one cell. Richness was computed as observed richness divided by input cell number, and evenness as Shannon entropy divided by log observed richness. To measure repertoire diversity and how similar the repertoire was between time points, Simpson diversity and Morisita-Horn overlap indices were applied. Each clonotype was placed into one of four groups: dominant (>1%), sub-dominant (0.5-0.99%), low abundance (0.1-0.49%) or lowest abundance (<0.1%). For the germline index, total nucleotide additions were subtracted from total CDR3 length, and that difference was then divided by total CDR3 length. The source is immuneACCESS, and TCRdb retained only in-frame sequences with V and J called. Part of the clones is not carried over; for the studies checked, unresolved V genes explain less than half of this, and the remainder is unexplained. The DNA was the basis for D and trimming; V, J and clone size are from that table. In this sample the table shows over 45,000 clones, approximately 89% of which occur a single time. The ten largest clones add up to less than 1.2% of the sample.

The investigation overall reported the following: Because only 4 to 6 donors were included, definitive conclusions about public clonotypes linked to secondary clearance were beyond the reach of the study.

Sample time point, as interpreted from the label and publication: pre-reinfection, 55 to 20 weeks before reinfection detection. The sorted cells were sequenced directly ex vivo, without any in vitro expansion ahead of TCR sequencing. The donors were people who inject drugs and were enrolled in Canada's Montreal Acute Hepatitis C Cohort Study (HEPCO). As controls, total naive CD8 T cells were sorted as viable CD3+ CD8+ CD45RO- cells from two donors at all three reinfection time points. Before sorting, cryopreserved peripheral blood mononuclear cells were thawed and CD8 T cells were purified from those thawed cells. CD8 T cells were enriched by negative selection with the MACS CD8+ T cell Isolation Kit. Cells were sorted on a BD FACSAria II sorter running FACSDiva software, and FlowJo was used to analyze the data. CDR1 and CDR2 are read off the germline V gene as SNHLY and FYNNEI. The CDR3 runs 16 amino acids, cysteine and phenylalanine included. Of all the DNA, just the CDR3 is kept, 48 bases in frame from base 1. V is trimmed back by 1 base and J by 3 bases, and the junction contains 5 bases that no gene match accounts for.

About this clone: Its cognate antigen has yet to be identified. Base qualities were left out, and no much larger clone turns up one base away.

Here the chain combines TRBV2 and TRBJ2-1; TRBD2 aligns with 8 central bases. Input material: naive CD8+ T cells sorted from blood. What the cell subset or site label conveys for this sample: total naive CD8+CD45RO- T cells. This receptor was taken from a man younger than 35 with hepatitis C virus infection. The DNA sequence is TGTGCCAGCAGTGAAGTATCGGGAGGGGACTACAATGAGCAGTTCTTC. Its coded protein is CASSEVSGGDYNEQFF.